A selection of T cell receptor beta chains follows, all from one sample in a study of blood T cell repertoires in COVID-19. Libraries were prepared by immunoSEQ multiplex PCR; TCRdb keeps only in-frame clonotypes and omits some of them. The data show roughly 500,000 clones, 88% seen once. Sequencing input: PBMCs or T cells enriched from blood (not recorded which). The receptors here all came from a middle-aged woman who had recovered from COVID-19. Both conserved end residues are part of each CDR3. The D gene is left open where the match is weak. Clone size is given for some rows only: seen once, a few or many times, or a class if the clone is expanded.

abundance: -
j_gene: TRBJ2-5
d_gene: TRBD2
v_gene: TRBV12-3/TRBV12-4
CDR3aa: CASSSTSEETQYF

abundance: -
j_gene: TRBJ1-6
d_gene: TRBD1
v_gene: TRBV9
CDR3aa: CASSVGDRAPLHF

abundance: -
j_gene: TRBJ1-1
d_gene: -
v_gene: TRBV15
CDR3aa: CATSRARENTEAFF

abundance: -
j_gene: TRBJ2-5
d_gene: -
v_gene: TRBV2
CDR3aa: CASSRANRETQYF

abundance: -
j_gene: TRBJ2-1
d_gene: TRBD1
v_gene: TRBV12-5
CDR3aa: CASGSDREYSFYSYNEQFF

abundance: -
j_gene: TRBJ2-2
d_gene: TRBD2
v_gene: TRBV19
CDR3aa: CASSRGLAGVGGELFF

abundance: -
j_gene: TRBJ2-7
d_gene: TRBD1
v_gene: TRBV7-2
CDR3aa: CASSPAGTGRIYEQYF

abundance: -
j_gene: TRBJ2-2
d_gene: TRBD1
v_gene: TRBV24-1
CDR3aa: CATSGQGDTGELFF

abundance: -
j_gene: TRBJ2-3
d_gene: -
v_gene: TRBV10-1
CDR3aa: CASSDSKLAIDTQYF

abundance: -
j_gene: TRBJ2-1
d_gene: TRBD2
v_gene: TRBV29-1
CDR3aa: CSVASSGSPYNEQFF

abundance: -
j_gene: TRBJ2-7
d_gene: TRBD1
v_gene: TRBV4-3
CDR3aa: CASSPGTGRGGEQYF

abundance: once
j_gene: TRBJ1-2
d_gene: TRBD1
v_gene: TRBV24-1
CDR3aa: CATSPGQDYGYTF

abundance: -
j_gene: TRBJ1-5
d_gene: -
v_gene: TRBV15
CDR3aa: CATSALPLGPQHF

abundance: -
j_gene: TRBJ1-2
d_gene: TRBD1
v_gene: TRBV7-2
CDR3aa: CASSSPRDRATSFYGYTF